These 25 T cell receptor beta chains were sequenced from one sample in a study of regulatory T cells in long-lasting Graves disease. Regarding time point: persistent/refractory GD, antithyroid drugs over 5 years with positive TRAb. RNA extracted from PBMCs served as the sequencing template. Arm-PCR with iRepertoire HTBI primers amplified the CDR3 regions for these TCR beta libraries. TCRdb recomputed calls from the multiplex PCR reads with MiXCR, one row per CDR3 protein. The data show about 470,000 distinct CDR3 sequences, around 21% seen once. The input for sequencing was peripheral blood mononuclear cells (PBMCs), taken when the disease was refractory, from a patient treated with antithyroid drugs. The receptors come from a female donor with Graves disease.

For the CDR3, the DNA is TGCAGTGCTAGAGCGGGAGGGCCGAACATTCAGTACTTC. Amino acids: CSARAGGPNIQYF. This chain links TRBV20-1 with TRBJ2-4; TRBD2 agrees at 8 bases. The CDR3 has 13 amino acids. Trimming cost V 1 base and J 7 bases; bases outside gene matches: 3. CDR1 and CDR2 from the germline V gene are DFQATT and SNEGSKA (reference sequence).

This clonotype was seen only a few times. V and J are TRBV7-9 and TRBJ2-7, with D tentatively TRBD2 (7 bases). Germline V CDR1 and CDR2: SEHNR, FQNEAQ (reference sequence). Trimming took 0 bases from V and 3 from J, leaving 15 bases between them. The CDR3 covers 16 residues. The CDR3 DNA follows: TGTGCCAGCAGCTTAGCGGGGGCGGGAGAGCACTACGAGCAGTACTTC. Encoded protein: CASSLAGAGEHYEQYF. The whole variable domain, remainder taken from reference TRBV7-9 and TRBJ2-7, is DTGVSQNPRHKITKRGQNVTFRCDPISEHNRLYWYRQTLGQGPEFLTYFQNEAQLEKSRLLSDRFSAERPKGSFSTLEIQRTEQGDSAMYLCASSLAGAGEHYEQYFGPGTRLTVT.

This chain connects TRBV25-1 to TRBJ1-5; tentative D call: TRBD1 (6 bases). Germline V gives CDR1 MGHDK, CDR2 SYGVNS. The length of the CDR3 is 17 residues. V dropped 1 base and J dropped 0 bases, with 13 bases sitting between them. CDR3 coding DNA: TGTGCCAGCAGTGAATCCACAGGGTCGCGTAGCAATCAGCCCCAGCATTTT. Translating gives CASSESTGSRSNQPQHF.

This clonotype has just a few counts. The gene calls are TRBV7-6 and TRBJ1-1; D perhaps matches TRBD1 (6 bases). With 6 bases removed from V and 4 bases from J, the gap between germline ends came to 15 bases. Germline loops: CDR1 SGHVS, CDR2 FNYEAQ. This CDR3 contains 14 residues. In DNA, the CDR3 is TGTGCCAGCAGTACCACAGGGTATTCCACTGAAGCTTTCTTT. It encodes CASSTTGYSTEAFF.

This rearrangement joins TRBV6-5 to TRBJ1-2; D is unresolved. There are 12 residues in the CDR3. Germline values: CDR1 MNHEY, CDR2 SVGAGI. Between the trimmed V and J ends, which lost 3 bases and 7 bases, there was a span of 9 bases. In nucleotides, the CDR3 is TGTGCCAGCAGTTATGAGGGTCTTGGCTACACCTTC. Its protein is CASSYEGLGYTF.

This clonotype was detected only a few times. The chain employs TRBV4-3 and TRBJ2-2; D unclear. Per the germline V gene, CDR1 is LGHNA and CDR2 is YSLEER. This CDR3 has 14 residues. Trimming took off 1 base at V and 13 bases at J, with 16 bases between the two ends. The DNA of the CDR3 is TGCGCCAGCAGCCAAGTCAAGAGTTATGGCTCGCTGTTTTTT. Translating it yields CASSQVKSYGSLFF.

This clonotype was counted at least ten times. V usage is TRBV12-3 or TRBV12-4 and J usage is TRBJ1-6, with D perhaps matching TRBD1 (6 bases). This CDR3 comprises 14 residues. V was trimmed by 6 bases and J by 9 bases, leaving 15 bases between them. The CDR3 bases are TGTGCCAGCAGGCCGGAGGGGGATGCTTCACCCCTCCACTTT. Its translation: CASRPEGDASPLHF.

The rearrangement links TRBV7-8 to TRBJ2-7; 8 bases fit TRBD2. The V segment lost 5 bases and the J segment 4 bases; nucleotides outside the gene matches: 10. Per germline, CDR1 SGHVS and CDR2 FQNEAQ. The CDR3 is made up of 15 amino acids. In DNA, the CDR3 is TGTGCCAGCAGCCCAGTAGGTAGCGGGACATACGAGCAGTACTTC. As protein: CASSPVGSGTYEQYF.

As regards this clonotype: It may be a read error: a sequence one base away is much more abundant. The chain links TRBV6-2 or TRBV6-3 to TRBJ2-7; D possibly uses TRBD1 or TRBD2 (5 bases each). The germline CDR1 and CDR2 sequences are MNHEY and SVGEGT. CDR3 length: 15 residues. V was pared by 6 bases and J by 1 base, with 16 bases between. CDR3 sequence: CASSWGRGASYEQYF. Written as DNA, the CDR3 is TGTGCCAGCAGCTGGGGACGGGGTGCATCCTACGAGCAGTACTTC.

This clonotype was counted a few times. The V gene is TRBV2, the J gene TRBJ2-3, with TRBD2 matching over 14 bases. There are 17 residues in the CDR3. Germline V lookup: CDR1 SNHLY, CDR2 FYNNEI. The V gene end was trimmed by 10 bases and the J gene end by 0 bases; junction bases not matched to a gene: 9. CDR3 sequence (DNA): TGTGCCATCTATGGGACTAGCGGGAGTGCTAGCACAGATACGCAGTATTTT. Its protein product is CAIYGTSGSASTDTQYF. The whole variable domain, filled in from reference TRBV2 and TRBJ2-3, reads EPEVTQTPSHQVTQMGQEVILRCVPISNHLYFYWYRQILGQKVEFLVSFYNNEISEKSEIFDDQFSVERPDGSNFTLKIRSTKLEDSAMYFCAIYGTSGSASTDTQYFGPGTRLTVL.

This clonotype was counted many times. The chain combines TRBV28 with TRBJ2-2; no clear D. CDR1 and CDR2 from the germline V gene are MDHEN and SYDVKM. With 3 bases removed from V and 5 bases from J, the gap between germline ends came to 7 bases. The CDR3 is 13 residues long. CDR3 protein: CASSFVGTGELFF. CDR3 in DNA: TGTGCCAGCAGTTTCGTGGGGACCGGGGAGCTGTTTTTT.

With regard to this clonotype: This clone may be a read error of a much larger clone one base away. J is TRBJ2-2 and V is TRBV10-3; 8 bases fit TRBD2. The CDR3 has 15 residues. Germline V lookup: CDR1 ENHRY, CDR2 SYGVKD. V shed 7 bases and J 1 base; nucleotides not matched to a gene: 5. In DNA form, the CDR3 reads TGTGCCATCACGGGGCTAGCGGGGAACACCGGGGAGCTGTTTTTT. Its protein product is CAITGLAGNTGELFF.

This clonotype occurred many times. The J gene is TRBJ2-2, the V gene TRBV28; D could derive from TRBD1 or TRBD2 (5 bases each). The CDR3 loop spans 19 amino acids. In germline, CDR1 is MDHEN, CDR2 SYDVKM. V was shortened by 5 bases and J by 1 base, with 23 bases between the two germline ends. For the CDR3, the DNA is TGTGCCAGCAGTCCCCCCGGGACCGGCATTCCCATGAACACCGGGGAGCTGTTTTTT. Amino acids: CASSPPGTGIPMNTGELFF.

Worth noting for this clonotype: One end of the junction does not line up with germline, which may come from a read error. V usage is TRBV16 and J usage is TRBJ2-7, with 14 positions matching TRBD2. The CDR3 totals 18 residues. The germline V gene has CDR1 KGHSY and CDR2 FQNENV. The CDR3 is CASSLPGLAGGLSYGQYF. The CDR3 region has the DNA TGTGCCAGCAGCCTCCCCGGACTAGCGGGAGGACTATCCTACGGGCAGTACTTC.

Details on this clonotype: A much larger clone differs by one base, so this may be a read error. The chain recombines TRBV11-2 with TRBJ2-7, with D possibly matching TRBD2 (6 bases). The germline CDR1 and CDR2 sequences are SGHAT and FQNNGV. The length of the CDR3 is 14 residues. For the CDR3, the DNA is TGTGCCAGCAGTCGCGCCGGACTATCCTACGGGCAGTACTTC. Its translation: CASSRAGLSYGQYF.

This clonotype was counted between two and nine times. This chain connects TRBV6-1 to TRBJ1-4, with a tentative D call TRBD1 (6 bases). V gave up 7 bases and J gave up 7 bases, with 13 bases separating them. CDR1 is MNHNS, CDR2 SASEGT, per germline. This CDR3 is built from 13 residues. The CDR3, as DNA: TGTGCCAGCACACAGGGAGGGAGTGAAAAACTGTTTTTT. Encoded protein: CASTQGGSEKLFF.

This clonotype was counted between two and nine times. The gene calls are TRBV5-4 and TRBJ2-5; 10 nucleotides line up with TRBD2. The CDR3 extends over 15 amino acids. V lost 5 bases to trimming and J lost 3 bases; unmatched junction nucleotides: 7. Germline lookup yields CDR1 SGHNT and CDR2 YYREEE (reference sequence). This chain's CDR3 is CASSYLAGVEETQYF. CDR3 nucleotides: TGTGCCAGCAGTTACCTAGCGGGAGTAGAAGAGACCCAGTACTTC. The variable domain in full, with the rest retrieved from reference TRBV5-4 and TRBJ2-5, is ETGVTQSPTHLIKTRGQQVTLRCSSQSGHNTVSWYQQALGQGPQFIFQYYREEENGRGNFPPRFSGLQFPNYSSELNVNALELDDSALYLCASSYLAGVEETQYFGPGTRLLVL.

Ten or more counts support this clonotype. The chain employs TRBV27 and TRBJ2-2; TRBD2 matches 8 bases. The trim removed 5 bases at V and 4 bases at J, leaving 3 bases unmatched. Germline V CDR1 and CDR2: MNHEY, SMNVEV (reference sequence). The CDR3 runs to 14 residues. This CDR3 is CASSPLAVTGELFF. Written as DNA, the CDR3 is TGTGCCAGCAGTCCACTAGCGGTCACCGGGGAGCTGTTTTTT.

Comments on this clonotype: Possible read error: a much larger clone is one base away. This sequence joins TRBV6-5 and TRBJ1-1, with D unresolved. Trimming stripped 2 bases from V and 1 base from J, with 11 bases between. This CDR3 contains 15 residues. The germline gives CDR1 MNHEY, CDR2 SVGAGI. DNA of the CDR3: TGTGCCAGCAGTTACCCGGCCAGACAGAACACTGAAGCTTTCTTT. The encoded protein is CASSYPARQNTEAFF.

This clonotype was found many times. This chain joins TRBV9 and TRBJ2-7, with 8 bases aligning to TRBD1. V was pared by 4 bases and J by 4 bases, with 10 bases of the junction left unmatched. The CDR3 runs to 15 residues. Germline V CDR1 and CDR2: SGDLS, YYNGEE. In DNA, the CDR3 is TGTGCCAGCAGCTACCGACAGGGGTTATCTTACGAGCAGTACTTC. The encoded protein is CASSYRQGLSYEQYF.

The chain links TRBV20-1 to TRBJ1-2; 8 bases match TRBD1. CDR1 DFQATT and CDR2 SNEGSKA come from the germline V gene (reference sequence). The CDR3 has 13 residues. V trimming: 0 bases; J trimming: 8 bases; junction bases outside the gene matches: 5. CDR3 loop: CSARETGVSGYTF. The CDR3 region has the DNA TGCAGTGCTAGAGAGACAGGGGTGTCAGGCTACACCTTC.

This clonotype was seen a few times. The chain combines TRBV9 with TRBJ1-1; D possibly corresponds to TRBD1 (6 bases). In germline, CDR1 is SGDLS, CDR2 YYNGEE. The CDR3 is 16 amino acids. V lost 4 bases and J lost 0, with 16 bases in between. In DNA form, the CDR3 reads TGTGCCAGCAGCTCTCCGGGGGCTGGCTTGAACACTGAAGCTTTCTTT. It codes for CASSSPGAGLNTEAFF. The full variable domain, its missing parts supplied by reference TRBV9 and TRBJ1-1, is DSGVTQTPKHLITATGQRVTLRCSPRSGDLSVYWYQQSLDQGLQFLIQYYNGEERAKGNILERFSAQQFPDLHSELNLSSLELGDSALYFCASSSPGAGLNTEAFFGQGTRLTVV.

The chain has TRBV6-2 or TRBV6-3 and TRBJ1-4; a possible D gene is TRBD1 (5 bases). The CDR3 covers 15 residues. The ends were cut back, 0 bases at V and 7 bases at J, with 12 bases in the middle. The V gene's germline CDR1 is MNHEY and CDR2 SVGEGT. As DNA, the CDR3 is TGTGCCAGCAGTTACTCCGGGACTCGATCTGAAAAACTGTTTTTT. Its translation: CASSYSGTRSEKLFF.

The rearrangement joins TRBV20-1 to TRBJ2-3; tentatively, D is TRBD2 (5 bases). The CDR3 loop spans 16 amino acids. The V gene's germline CDR1 is DFQATT and CDR2 SNEGSKA (reference sequence). V lost 3 bases and J 1 base, leaving 17 bases between the germline ends. Here the CDR3 DNA reads TGCAGTGCTAGGACCGCACTAGGTTTCGGCACAGATACGCAGTATTTT. Translation gives CSARTALGFGTDTQYF.

This clonotype showed up many times. This chain uses TRBV20-1 with TRBJ1-2, with no clear D. Germline V gene lookup returns CDR1 DFQATT and CDR2 SNEGSKA (reference sequence). This CDR3 spans 12 amino acids. The V and J ends lost 3 bases and 6 bases respectively, with 11 bases between them. The CDR3 DNA reads as TGCAGTGCTAGGGACCCCGGGGATGGCTACACCTTC. It codes for CSARDPGDGYTF.